What follows are 20 T cell receptor beta chains derived from one specimen sequenced in a study of sequential checkpoint blockade in melanoma. Treatment described: randomized to nivolumab then ipilimumab (arm A) or the reverse (arm B). Generated by immunoSEQ multiplex PCR, the TCRdb table keeps only in-frame clones and is missing some. Here the sample spans about 28,000 clones, 77% being singletons. The source was CD8+ T cells sorted from blood (inferred from file names), collected from a patient given nivolumab and ipilimumab in sequence. The receptor source for this set is a human donor with melanoma.

The chain uses TRBV5-6 and TRBJ1-1; 7 bases align to TRBD1. Germline CDR1 reads SGHDT; CDR2 reads YYEEEE. The ends lost 4 bases at V and 1 base at J; junction bases unmatched: 10. This CDR3 is built from 16 residues. Here the CDR3 DNA reads TGTGCCAGCAGCCAGGGGGTAGTAGGCCCGAACACTGAAGCTTTCTTT. This codes for CASSQGVVGPNTEAFF.

This clone was counted once. CDR3 in DNA: TGTGCCAGCAGCTTAGAGGGCGGCAGGGTCGGCAACGAGCAGTACTTC. Translation gives CASSLEGGRVGNEQYF. The chain recombines TRBV11-2 with TRBJ2-7, with D perhaps matching TRBD1 (5 bases). Germline V gives CDR1 SGHAT, CDR2 FQNNGV. With 0 bases removed from V and 5 bases from J, the gap between germline ends came to 17 bases. The CDR3 extends over 16 amino acids.

The V call is TRBV6-5, the J call TRBJ2-1; no clear D. CDR3 length: 14 residues. Germline V gives CDR1 MNHEY, CDR2 SVGAGI. V lost 0 bases, J lost 6 bases, and 9 bases lay in between. The CDR3 spells CASSYSFGPNEQFF. CDR3 nucleotide sequence: TGTGCCAGCAGTTACTCGTTTGGCCCCAATGAGCAGTTCTTC.

This sequence joins TRBV11-2 and TRBJ2-2; maybe TRBD2 (7 bases). There are 16 residues in the CDR3. Germline assignment: CDR1 SGHAT and CDR2 FQNNGV. The V end lost 5 bases, the J end lost 4 bases, and 17 bases lay between the germline ends. The CDR3 sequence: CASSHEPGGPTGELFF. As DNA, the CDR3 is TGTGCCAGCAGCCACGAACCGGGGGGCCCCACCGGGGAGCTGTTTTTT.

The rearrangement uses TRBV9 and TRBJ1-3; the match to TRBD1 covers 7 bases. This CDR3 comprises 16 residues. CDR1 and CDR2 (germline): SGDLS, YYNGEE. V was clipped by 6 bases and J by 0 bases; unmatched bases: 9. The CDR3 DNA reads TGTGCCAGCAACCCTAAAGGGGGCAGCTCTGGAAACACCATATATTTT. It encodes CASNPKGGSSGNTIYF.

This chain links TRBV5-8 with TRBJ2-7, with a tentative D call TRBD1 (5 bases). CDR1 and CDR2 (germline): SGHTS, YDEGEE. V was pared by 5 bases and J by 1 base, with 13 bases between. The CDR3 runs to 14 residues. CDR3 bases: TGTGCCAGCAGTCCAGGCCCAGGGTCCTACGAGCAGTACTTC. This translates into CASSPGPGSYEQYF.

The chain combines TRBV5-4 with TRBJ2-7, with D possibly matching TRBD2 (5 bases). CDR1 SGHNT and CDR2 YYREEE come from the germline V gene (reference sequence). This CDR3 spans 19 amino acids. Trimming took 4 bases from V and 0 from J, leaving 26 bases between them. CDR3 in DNA: TGTGCCAGCAGCCGCTTGTTGCGCGGGCAGGTTAAAAGCTCCTACGAGCAGTACTTC. Amino acids: CASSRLLRGQVKSSYEQYF.

The CDR3 spells CASYWTGGTDTQYF. The CDR3 nucleotides are TGTGCCAGCTACTGGACAGGGGGCACAGATACGCAGTATTTT. This chain connects TRBV2 to TRBJ2-3; 9 bases map to TRBD1. The CDR3 sequence is 14 residues long. Germline V gives CDR1 SNHLY, CDR2 FYNNEI. V was clipped by 8 bases and J by 1 base; unmatched bases: 4.

The V and J genes are TRBV4-2 and TRBJ2-7; 7 nucleotides agree with TRBD1. The CDR3 has 17 residues. Germline lookup yields CDR1 LGHNA and CDR2 YNFKEQ. The ends lost 2 bases at V and 5 bases at J; junction bases unmatched: 15. The CDR3 DNA is TGTGCCAGCAGCCAAAGATGGGGGACAGAGGGGGCCAACGAGCAGTACTTC. Amino acid sequence: CASSQRWGTEGANEQYF.

This clone turned up a few times. The J gene is TRBJ1-5, the V gene TRBV4-1; 7 nucleotides align to TRBD1. CDR3 length: 15 residues. With V trimmed by 4 bases and J by 7 bases, 10 bases remained unmatched. Germline-derived CDR1 and CDR2 are MGHRA and YSYEKL. DNA for the CDR3: TGCGCCAGCAGCCGTAATACAGGGGAAAACCAGCCCCAGCATTTT. This translates into CASSRNTGENQPQHF.

V usage is TRBV7-8 and J usage is TRBJ2-7; 13 bases are a match to TRBD2. The CDR3 contains 15 residues. Trimming removed 3 bases from V and 6 bases from J; junction bases left unmatched: 5. Germline V lookup: CDR1 SGHVS, CDR2 FQNEAQ. The chain's CDR3 is CASSLVGTSGAEQYF. Written as DNA, the CDR3 is TGTGCCAGCAGCTTGGTGGGGACTAGCGGGGCCGAGCAGTACTTC.

This clone was detected a few times. This chain joins TRBV7-9 and TRBJ2-7, with D maybe TRBD2 (6 bases). Trimming removed 1 base at V and 2 bases at J, with 9 bases between. Per the germline V gene, CDR1 is SEHNR and CDR2 is FQNEAQ (reference sequence). This CDR3 comprises 14 residues. CDR3 coding DNA: TGTGCCAGCAGCTTAGGGGGGGAGGCCTACGAGCAGTACTTC. Protein product: CASSLGGEAYEQYF. The full variable domain, its missing parts supplied by reference TRBV7-9 and TRBJ2-7, is DTGVSQNPRHKITKRGQNVTFRCDPISEHNRLYWYRQTLGQGPEFLTYFQNEAQLEKSRLLSDRFSAERPKGSFSTLEIQRTEQGDSAMYLCASSLGGEAYEQYFGPGTRLTVT.

The V and J genes are TRBV12-5 and TRBJ2-7; D possibly corresponds to TRBD1 (5 bases). Deletions cut 6 bases from V and 2 bases from J, with 17 bases between. Germline V CDR1 and CDR2: LGHNT, FRNRAP. The CDR3 length is 15 residues. CDR3 DNA: TGTGCTAGTGGCCTCCTGTTCGAGACAGCCTACGAGCAGTACTTC. It is translated as CASGLLFETAYEQYF.

This CDR3 is CASSLSGSEQFF. The CDR3 DNA sequence: TGCGCCAGCAGCTTGTCGGGGAGTGAGCAGTTCTTC. This chain joins TRBV5-1 and TRBJ2-1; tentative D call: TRBD2 (5 bases). The CDR3 sequence is 12 residues long. Trimming stripped 1 base from V and 9 bases from J, with 8 bases between. Germline loops: CDR1 SGHRS, CDR2 YFSETQ.

This chain joins TRBV7-9 and TRBJ2-1; 9 bases align to TRBD2. The CDR3 spans 16 residues. V shed 5 bases and J 6 bases; nucleotides not matched to a gene: 11. The germline gives CDR1 SEHNR, CDR2 FQNEAQ (reference sequence). CDR3 sequence: CASSPIAGDSRNEQFF. The CDR3 nucleotides read TGTGCCAGCAGCCCAATAGCGGGGGATAGTCGCAATGAGCAGTTCTTC.

The genes are TRBV30 and TRBJ2-7; 8 nucleotides align to TRBD1. Germline V gene data show CDR1 as GTSNPN and CDR2 as SVGIG (reference sequence). This CDR3 comprises 15 residues. The ends lost 1 base at V and 7 bases at J; junction bases unmatched: 12. The CDR3 protein is CAWSAEQGVLREQYF. The CDR3 region has the DNA TGTGCCTGGAGTGCCGAACAGGGGGTGCTTCGTGAGCAGTACTTC.

The CDR3 DNA is TGTGCCAGCAGCAGAGACAGGGACTCCTATAATTCACCCCTCCACTTT. Protein: CASSRDRDSYNSPLHF. V and J are TRBV5-6 and TRBJ1-6; 7 bases map to TRBD1. The CDR3 spans 16 residues. The germline V gene has CDR1 SGHDT and CDR2 YYEEEE. J gave up 0 bases and V 4 bases, and 4 bases lay outside the gene matches.

The chain has TRBV7-9 and TRBJ2-2; D is undetermined. Germline V lookup: CDR1 SEHNR, CDR2 FQNEAQ (reference sequence). V gave up 4 bases and J gave up 5 bases, with 8 bases separating them. This CDR3 comprises 13 residues. This chain's CDR3 is CASSSGLTGELFF. The CDR3 DNA is TGTGCCAGCAGCTCGGGTTTGACCGGGGAGCTGTTTTTT.

This clone appeared once. V usage is TRBV5-6 and J usage is TRBJ2-3; no reliable D call. Trimming stripped 5 bases from V and 4 bases from J, with 14 bases between. The CDR3 spans 14 residues. The germline gives CDR1 SGHDT, CDR2 YYEEEE. The CDR3 DNA follows: TGTGCCAGCAGACAAGACACCTTTGCAGATACGCAGTATTTT. Encoded protein: CASRQDTFADTQYF.

The V call is TRBV19, the J call TRBJ2-1, with D possibly matching TRBD2 (6 bases). This CDR3 comprises 16 residues. V was clipped by 3 bases and J by 2 bases, with 14 bases between them. Germline-derived CDR1 and CDR2 are LNHDA and SQIVND (reference sequence). This CDR3 reads CASSIIAAGTYNEQFF. DNA for the CDR3: TGTGCCAGTAGTATCATAGCGGCGGGGACCTACAATGAGCAGTTCTTC. Using reference TRBV19 and TRBJ2-1 for the parts outside the CDR3, the full variable domain is DGGITQSPKYLFRKEGQNVTLSCEQNLNHDAMYWYRQDPGQGLRLIYYSQIVNDFQKGDIAEGYSVSREKKESFPLTVTSAQKNPTAFYLCASSIIAAGTYNEQFFGPGTRLTVL.